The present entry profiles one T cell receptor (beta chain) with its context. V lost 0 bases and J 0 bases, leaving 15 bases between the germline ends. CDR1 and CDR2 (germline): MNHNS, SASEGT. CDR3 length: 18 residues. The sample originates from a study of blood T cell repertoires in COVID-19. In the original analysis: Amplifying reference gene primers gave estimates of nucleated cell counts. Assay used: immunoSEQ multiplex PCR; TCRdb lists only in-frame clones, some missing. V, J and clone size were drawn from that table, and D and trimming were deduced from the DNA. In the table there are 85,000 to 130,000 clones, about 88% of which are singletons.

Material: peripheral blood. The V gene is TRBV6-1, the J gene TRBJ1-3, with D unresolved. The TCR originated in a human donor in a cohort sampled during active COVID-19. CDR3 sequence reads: CASSEAQLRPISGNTIYF. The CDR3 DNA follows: TGTGCCAGCAGTGAAGCTCAACTAAGACCTATCTCTGGAAACACCATATATTTT.